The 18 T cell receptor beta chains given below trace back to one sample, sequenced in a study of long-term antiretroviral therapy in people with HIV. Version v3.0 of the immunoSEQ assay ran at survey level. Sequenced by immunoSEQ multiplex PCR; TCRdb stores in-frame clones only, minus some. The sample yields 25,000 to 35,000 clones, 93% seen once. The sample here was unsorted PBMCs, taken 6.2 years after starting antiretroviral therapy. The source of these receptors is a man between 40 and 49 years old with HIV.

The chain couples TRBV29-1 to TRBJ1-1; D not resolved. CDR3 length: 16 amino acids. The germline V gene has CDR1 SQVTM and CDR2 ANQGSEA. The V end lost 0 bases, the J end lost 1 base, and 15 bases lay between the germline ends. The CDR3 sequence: CSVEDALPGKNTEAFF. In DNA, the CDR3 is TGCAGCGTTGAAGACGCCCTGCCCGGCAAGAACACTGAAGCTTTCTTT.

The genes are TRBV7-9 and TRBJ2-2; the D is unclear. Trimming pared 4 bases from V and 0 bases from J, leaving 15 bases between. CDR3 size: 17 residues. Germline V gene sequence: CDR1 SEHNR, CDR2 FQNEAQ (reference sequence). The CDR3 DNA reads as TGTGCCAGCAGCTCCCTAGGGTCGGATCCGAACACCGGGGAGCTGTTTTTT. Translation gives CASSSLGSDPNTGELFF.

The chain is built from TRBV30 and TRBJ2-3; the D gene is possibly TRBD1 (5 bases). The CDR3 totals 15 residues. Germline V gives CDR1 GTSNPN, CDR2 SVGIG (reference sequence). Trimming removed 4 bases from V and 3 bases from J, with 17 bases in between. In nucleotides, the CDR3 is TGTGCCTGGACCCTCGGCGGACACGGAACAGATACGCAGTATTTT. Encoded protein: CAWTLGGHGTDTQYF.

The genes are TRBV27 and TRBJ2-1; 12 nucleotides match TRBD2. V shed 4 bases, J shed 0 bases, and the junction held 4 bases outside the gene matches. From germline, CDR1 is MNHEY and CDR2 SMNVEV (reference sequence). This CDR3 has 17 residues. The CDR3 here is CASSSLTSGGSYNEQFF. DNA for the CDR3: TGTGCCAGCAGTTCCCTGACTAGCGGGGGCTCCTACAATGAGCAGTTCTTC.

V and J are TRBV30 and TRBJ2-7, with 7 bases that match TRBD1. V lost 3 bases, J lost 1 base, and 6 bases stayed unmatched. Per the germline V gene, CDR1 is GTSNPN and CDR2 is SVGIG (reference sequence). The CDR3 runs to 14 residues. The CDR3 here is CAWSRATGSYEQYF. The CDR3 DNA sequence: TGTGCCTGGAGCAGGGCGACAGGGTCCTACGAGCAGTACTTC.

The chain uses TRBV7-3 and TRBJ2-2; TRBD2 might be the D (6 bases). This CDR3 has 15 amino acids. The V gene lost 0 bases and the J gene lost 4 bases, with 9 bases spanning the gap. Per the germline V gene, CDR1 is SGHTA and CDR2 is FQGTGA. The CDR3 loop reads CASSLTGGSTGELFF. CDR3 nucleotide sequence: TGTGCCAGCAGCTTAACGGGGGGAAGCACCGGGGAGCTGTTTTTT.

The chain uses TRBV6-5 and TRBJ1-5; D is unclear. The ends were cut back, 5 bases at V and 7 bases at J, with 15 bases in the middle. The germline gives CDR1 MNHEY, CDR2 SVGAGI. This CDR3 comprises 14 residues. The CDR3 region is CASSTRSGEQPQHF. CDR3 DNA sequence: TGTGCCAGCAGTACCCGGAGCGGGGAACAGCCCCAGCATTTT.

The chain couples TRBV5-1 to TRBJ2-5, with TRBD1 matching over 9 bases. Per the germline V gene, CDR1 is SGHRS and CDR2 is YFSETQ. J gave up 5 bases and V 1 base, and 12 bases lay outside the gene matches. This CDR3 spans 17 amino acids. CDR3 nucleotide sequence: TGCGCCAGCAGCTTGTGGGGCAGGGGGACAGGGATGGAGACCCAGTACTTC. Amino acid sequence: CASSLWGRGTGMETQYF.

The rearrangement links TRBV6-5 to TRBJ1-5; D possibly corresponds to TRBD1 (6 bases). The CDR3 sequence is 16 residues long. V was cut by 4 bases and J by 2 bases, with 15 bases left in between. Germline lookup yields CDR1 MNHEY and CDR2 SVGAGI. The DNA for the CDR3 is TGTGCCAGCAGTTCCCAAACAGGGCAGGGCAATCAGCCCCAGCATTTT. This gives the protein CASSSQTGQGNQPQHF.

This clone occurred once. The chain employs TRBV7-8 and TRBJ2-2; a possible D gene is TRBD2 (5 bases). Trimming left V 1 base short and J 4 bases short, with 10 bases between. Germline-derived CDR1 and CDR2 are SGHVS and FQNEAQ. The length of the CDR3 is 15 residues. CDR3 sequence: CASSLVGSVTGELFF. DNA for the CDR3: TGTGCCAGCAGCTTAGTCGGTAGCGTCACCGGGGAGCTGTTTTTT.

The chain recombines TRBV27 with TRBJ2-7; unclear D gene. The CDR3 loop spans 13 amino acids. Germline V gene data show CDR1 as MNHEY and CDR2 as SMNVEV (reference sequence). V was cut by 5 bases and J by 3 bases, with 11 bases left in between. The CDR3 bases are TGTGCCAGCAGTCGTGGTCCAGGCTACGAGCAGTACTTC. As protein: CASSRGPGYEQYF.

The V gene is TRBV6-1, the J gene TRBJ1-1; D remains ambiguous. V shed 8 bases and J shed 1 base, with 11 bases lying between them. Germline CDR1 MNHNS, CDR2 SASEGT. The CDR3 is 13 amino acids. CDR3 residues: CASGATANTEAFF. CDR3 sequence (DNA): TGTGCCAGCGGTGCTACAGCGAACACTGAAGCTTTCTTT.

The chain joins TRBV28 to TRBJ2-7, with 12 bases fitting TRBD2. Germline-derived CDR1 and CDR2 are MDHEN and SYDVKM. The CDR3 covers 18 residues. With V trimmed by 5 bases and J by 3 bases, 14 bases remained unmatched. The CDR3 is CASSLPRLAGGGGYEQYF. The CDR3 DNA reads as TGTGCCAGCAGTCTCCCAAGGCTAGCGGGAGGGGGCGGCTACGAGCAGTACTTC.

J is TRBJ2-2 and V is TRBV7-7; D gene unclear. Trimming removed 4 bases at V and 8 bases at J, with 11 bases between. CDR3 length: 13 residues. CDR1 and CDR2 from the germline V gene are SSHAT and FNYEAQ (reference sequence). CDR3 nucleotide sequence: TGTGCCAGCAGCTCGAGGACCGATGGGGAGCTGTTTTTT. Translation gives CASSSRTDGELFF. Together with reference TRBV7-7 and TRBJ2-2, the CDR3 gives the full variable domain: GAGVSQSPRYKVTKRGQDVTLRCDPISSHATLYWYQQALGQGPEFLTYFNYEAQPDKSGLPSDRFSAERPEGSISTLTIQRTEQRDSAMYRCASSSRTDGELFFGEGSRLTVL.

The CDR3 bases are TGTGCCAGCGAACTAGCGGGTACTCCGAGCTCCTACAATGAGCAGTTCTTC. This codes for CASELAGTPSSYNEQFF. This chain connects TRBV5-4 to TRBJ2-1, with TRBD2 identical over 9 bases. This CDR3 region has 17 residues. V dropped 7 bases and J dropped 0; count of bases not matched to a gene: 11. Germline V gene lookup returns CDR1 SGHNT and CDR2 YYREEE (reference sequence). The variable domain in full, with the rest retrieved from reference TRBV5-4 and TRBJ2-1, is ETGVTQSPTHLIKTRGQQVTLRCSSQSGHNTVSWYQQALGQGPQFIFQYYREEENGRGNFPPRFSGLQFPNYSSELNVNALELDDSALYLCASELAGTPSSYNEQFFGPGTRLTVL.

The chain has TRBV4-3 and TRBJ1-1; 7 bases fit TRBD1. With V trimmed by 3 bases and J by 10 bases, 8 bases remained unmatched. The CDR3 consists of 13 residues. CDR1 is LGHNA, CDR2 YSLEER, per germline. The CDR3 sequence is CASSQTRQGLAFF. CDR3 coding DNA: TGCGCCAGCAGCCAGACTAGACAGGGTCTAGCTTTCTTT.

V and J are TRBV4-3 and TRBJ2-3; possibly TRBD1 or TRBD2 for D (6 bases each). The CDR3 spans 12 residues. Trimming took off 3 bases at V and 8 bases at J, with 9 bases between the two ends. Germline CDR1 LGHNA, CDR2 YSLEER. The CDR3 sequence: CASSQEGGTQYF. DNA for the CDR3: TGCGCCAGCAGCCAGGAGGGGGGTACGCAGTATTTT.

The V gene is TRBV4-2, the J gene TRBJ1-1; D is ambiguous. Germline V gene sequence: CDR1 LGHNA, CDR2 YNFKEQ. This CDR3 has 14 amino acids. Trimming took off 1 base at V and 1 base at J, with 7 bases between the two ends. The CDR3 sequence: CASSQAAENTEAFF. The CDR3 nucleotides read TGTGCCAGCAGCCAAGCGGCCGAGAACACTGAAGCTTTCTTT.